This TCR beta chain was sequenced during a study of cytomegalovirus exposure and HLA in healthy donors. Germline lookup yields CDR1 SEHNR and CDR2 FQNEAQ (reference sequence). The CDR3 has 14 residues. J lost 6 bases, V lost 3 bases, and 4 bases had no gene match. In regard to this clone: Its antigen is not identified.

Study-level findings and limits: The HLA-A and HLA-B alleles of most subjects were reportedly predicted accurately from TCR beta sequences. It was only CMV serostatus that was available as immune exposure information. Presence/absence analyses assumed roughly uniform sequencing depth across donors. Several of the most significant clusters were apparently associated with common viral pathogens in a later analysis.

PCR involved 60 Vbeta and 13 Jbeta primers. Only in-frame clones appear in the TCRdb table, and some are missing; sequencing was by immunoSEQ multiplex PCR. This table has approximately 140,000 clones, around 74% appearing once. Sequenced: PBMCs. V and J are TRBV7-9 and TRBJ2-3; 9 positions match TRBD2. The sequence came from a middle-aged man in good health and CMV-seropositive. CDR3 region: CASSFSGSPDTQYF. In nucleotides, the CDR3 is TGTGCCAGCAGCTTTAGCGGGAGTCCTGATACGCAGTATTTT.